A selection of T cell receptor beta chains follows, all from one sample in a study of blood T cell repertoires in COVID-19. TCRdb's table, derived via immunoSEQ multiplex PCR, lists solely in-frame clones and lacks some. The repertoire consists of about 200,000 clones, with about 85% occurring once and the leading ten covering 2% to 2.5%. Sequenced material: PBMCs or T cells enriched from blood (not recorded which). These receptor sequences come from a woman under 40 who had recovered from COVID-19. CDR3s include the opening cysteine and the closing phenylalanine or tryptophan. The order of the fields is J gene, D gene, clone size, V gene, CDR3 DNA, CDR3 protein. D genes are given only for firm matches. Clone size is stated in some rows and not others, as once, few, many or a class when expanded.

J: TRBJ1-3
D: -
size: once
V: TRBV10-3
DNA: TGTGCCATCAGGACCCTATCTAAGGGGGGGGCACCTGGAAACACCATATATTTT
CDR3: CAIRTLSKGGAPGNTIYF

J: TRBJ1-1
D: -
size: -
V: TRBV30
DNA: TGTGCCTGTAAGGGGTCTGAAGCTTTCTTT
CDR3: CACKGSEAFF

J: TRBJ2-1
D: -
size: -
V: TRBV30
DNA: TGTGCCTGGAGCAGAAACAGTGTGGGTAATGAGCAGTTCTTC
CDR3: CAWSRNSVGNEQFF

J: TRBJ2-1
D: -
size: -
V: TRBV12-1
DNA: TGTGCCAGCAGCTGTGGTACTAGCGGGCCTTACAATGAGCAGTTCTTC
CDR3: CASSCGTSGPYNEQFF

J: TRBJ2-7
D: -
size: -
V: TRBV5-6
DNA: TGTGCCAGCAGCTTGGTGGTGACTAGTAGCTACGAGCAGTACTTC
CDR3: CASSLVVTSSYEQYF

J: TRBJ2-3
D: TRBD1
size: -
V: TRBV6-4
DNA: TGTGCCAGCAGTGACGGTGGGACAGGGGCGAGAGATACGCAGTATTTT
CDR3: CASSDGGTGARDTQYF

J: TRBJ1-5
D: -
size: -
V: TRBV5-3
DNA: TGTGCCAGAAGCTTGAGCCTTAGGGGCGGTCAGCCCCAGCATTTT
CDR3: CARSLSLRGGQPQHF

J: TRBJ1-6
D: -
size: -
V: TRBV30
DNA: TGTGCCTGGTTTCCTGGGCAGACCAGCTCCTATAATTCACCCCTCCACTTT
CDR3: CAWFPGQTSSYNSPLHF

J: TRBJ1-6
D: -
size: -
V: TRBV7-8
DNA: TGTGCCAGCAGCGGTACAGGGAATTCACCCCTCCACTTT
CDR3: CASSGTGNSPLHF

J: TRBJ1-5
D: -
size: once
V: TRBV6-5
DNA: TGTGCCAGCAGTTTCACCCGGGGGGGTGGCAATCAGCCCCAGCATTTT
CDR3: CASSFTRGGGNQPQHF

J: TRBJ1-5
D: TRBD1
size: -
V: TRBV7-6
DNA: TGTGCCAGCAGCAGCCGGACAGGAGCACTCAATCAGCCCCAGCATTTT
CDR3: CASSSRTGALNQPQHF

J: TRBJ1-3
D: -
size: many
V: TRBV27
DNA: TGTGCCAGCAGTTTTGACAGCTCTGGAAACACCATATATTTT
CDR3: CASSFDSSGNTIYF

J: TRBJ2-5
D: TRBD2
size: -
V: TRBV7-9
DNA: TGTGCCAGCAGCGCGCGGACTAGTGTAGAGACCCAGTACTTC
CDR3: CASSARTSVETQYF

J: TRBJ1-6
D: TRBD1
size: -
V: TRBV30
DNA: TGTGCCTGGAGCCGGGACAGTTTCAGCTCCTATAATTCACCCCTCCACTTT
CDR3: CAWSRDSFSSYNSPLHF

J: TRBJ1-5
D: -
size: many
V: TRBV4-1
DNA: TGCGCCAGCAGCCAAGAAGTAGGCCAGCGGCGGATGCCCCAGCATTTT
CDR3: CASSQEVGQRRMPQHF

J: TRBJ2-3
D: TRBD2
size: -
V: TRBV2
DNA: TGTGCCAGCAGTGGACTAGCGGGGCTCTCAGATACGCAGTATTTT
CDR3: CASSGLAGLSDTQYF

J: TRBJ2-2
D: TRBD2
size: -
V: TRBV4-2
DNA: TGTGCCAGCAGCCCGCGGGGGTTCACCGGGGAGCTGTTTTTT
CDR3: CASSPRGFTGELFF

J: TRBJ1-3
D: -
size: -
V: TRBV5-1
DNA: TGCGCCAGCAGCCCGATCCCCACCGAGGCAGGAAACACCATATATTTT
CDR3: CASSPIPTEAGNTIYF

J: TRBJ1-6
D: -
size: -
V: TRBV27
DNA: TGTGCCAGCAGTCCTAGCGGACAGCTCAATTCACCCCTCCACTTT
CDR3: CASSPSGQLNSPLHF

J: TRBJ2-3
D: TRBD1
size: -
V: TRBV3-1/TRBV3-2
DNA: TGTGCCAGCAGCCGGGGGACAGGGAGGACAGATACGCAGTATTTT
CDR3: CASSRGTGRTDTQYF

J: TRBJ1-1
D: -
size: -
V: TRBV27
DNA: TGTGCCAGCAGCCCGGGACTCTCAAAGGGGTGGGACACTGAAGCTTTCTTT
CDR3: CASSPGLSKGWDTEAFF

J: TRBJ1-4
D: TRBD1
size: -
V: TRBV4-3
DNA: TGCGCCAGCAGCCAAGATTGGGACAGTATACATGAAAAACTGTTTTTT
CDR3: CASSQDWDSIHEKLFF

J: TRBJ2-3
D: -
size: -
V: TRBV7-2
DNA: TGTGCCAGCAGCTCCCTCCTACAGACCACAGATACGCAGTATTTT
CDR3: CASSSLLQTTDTQYF

J: TRBJ2-1
D: TRBD2
size: -
V: TRBV7-3
DNA: TGTGCCAGCAGTTCCGGGACTAGAAACCACAATGAGCAGTTCTTC
CDR3: CASSSGTRNHNEQFF

J: TRBJ1-6
D: -
size: -
V: TRBV12-3/TRBV12-4
DNA: TGTGCCAGCAGTCTAGACAGCTTTTCACCCCTCCACTTT
CDR3: CASSLDSFSPLHF

J: TRBJ1-1
D: TRBD1
size: few
V: TRBV7-2
DNA: TGTGCCAGCAGCCTCGACAGGGGAATGAACACTGAAGCTTTCTTT
CDR3: CASSLDRGMNTEAFF

J: TRBJ2-3
D: TRBD1
size: few
V: TRBV11-1
DNA: TGTGCCAGCAGCCGGACAGGGGTGACAGATACGCAGTATTTT
CDR3: CASSRTGVTDTQYF

J: TRBJ1-5
D: TRBD1
size: -
V: TRBV27
DNA: TGTGCCAGCAGGGGCGCCGGGACAGGGGAACAGCCCCAGCATTTT
CDR3: CASRGAGTGEQPQHF

J: TRBJ1-5
D: -
size: -
V: TRBV27
DNA: TGTGCCAGCAGTTTGAGCTCGTATAGCAATCAGCCCCAGCATTTT
CDR3: CASSLSSYSNQPQHF

J: TRBJ2-1
D: -
size: -
V: TRBV2
DNA: TGTGCCAGCAGACTAGCAGCCACCTACAATGAGCAGTTCTTC
CDR3: CASRLAATYNEQFF

J: TRBJ1-1
D: -
size: -
V: TRBV6-6
DNA: TGTGCCAGCAGAAACGGACAGATGAACACTGAAGCTTTCTTT
CDR3: CASRNGQMNTEAFF

J: TRBJ2-5
D: -
size: -
V: TRBV19
DNA: TGTGCCAGTAGTATGGGGGCAGGGGTGGCAGAGACCCAGTACTTC
CDR3: CASSMGAGVAETQYF

J: TRBJ1-2
D: TRBD1
size: few
V: TRBV28
DNA: TGTGCCAGCAGTCCCGACAGGGGGTTTGGCTACACCTTC
CDR3: CASSPDRGFGYTF

J: TRBJ1-5
D: TRBD1
size: -
V: TRBV19
DNA: TGTGCCAGTAGTGACAGGGAGAGCAATCAGCCCCAGCATTTT
CDR3: CASSDRESNQPQHF

J: TRBJ1-1
D: TRBD1
size: -
V: TRBV19
DNA: TGTGCCAGTAGTGCCTTACAGGGGGCGAGCACTGAAGCTTTCTTT
CDR3: CASSALQGASTEAFF

J: TRBJ2-7
D: TRBD2
size: -
V: TRBV2
DNA: TGTGCCAGCAGGGGACTAGCGGGTGGTTACGAGCAGTACTTC
CDR3: CASRGLAGGYEQYF

J: TRBJ2-7
D: -
size: -
V: TRBV5-6
DNA: TGTGCCAGCAGCTTGGTAGTTCCCCCCTACGAGCAGTACTTC
CDR3: CASSLVVPPYEQYF

J: TRBJ1-4
D: -
size: -
V: TRBV15
DNA: TGTGCCACCAGCAGAGATTTGGGGGCAGCAACTAATGAAAAACTGTTTTTT
CDR3: CATSRDLGAATNEKLFF

J: TRBJ1-1
D: -
size: -
V: TRBV2
DNA: TGTGCCAGCAGGAGGGCAGGGGTGGGCACTGAAGCTTTCTTT
CDR3: CASRRAGVGTEAFF

J: TRBJ2-3
D: -
size: once
V: TRBV12-5
DNA: TGTGCTAGTGAGAGCGGTGTAATGGGGGGAGATACGCAGTATTTT
CDR3: CASESGVMGGDTQYF

J: TRBJ1-1
D: TRBD1
size: -
V: TRBV6-6
DNA: TGTGCCAGCAGGGAAGAGGGACAGCCGAACACTGAAGCTTTCTTT
CDR3: CASREEGQPNTEAFF

J: TRBJ1-5
D: -
size: -
V: TRBV20-1
DNA: TGCAGTGCTAGTGTAGGATGGAGCCAGCCCCAGCATTTT
CDR3: CSASVGWSQPQHF

J: TRBJ2-1
D: -
size: -
V: TRBV3-1/TRBV3-2
DNA: TGTGCCAGCGCCTCCTCAGGGCGGCCCTTCTACAATGAGCAGTTCTTC
CDR3: CASASSGRPFYNEQFF

J: TRBJ1-2
D: -
size: -
V: TRBV19
DNA: TGTGCCAGTAGTTCCAGGCTTCCGGTGGGCTACACCTTC
CDR3: CASSSRLPVGYTF

J: TRBJ2-1
D: -
size: -
V: TRBV30
DNA: TGTGCCTGGGCGGGCAATGAGCAGTTCTTC
CDR3: CAWAGNEQFF

J: TRBJ2-1
D: TRBD2
size: -
V: TRBV2
DNA: TGTGCCACCAGGACTAGCGGGGGCCAAACCTACAATGAGCAGTTCTTC
CDR3: CATRTSGGQTYNEQFF

J: TRBJ1-3
D: -
size: -
V: TRBV7-9
DNA: TGTGCCAGCAGCCAAATTCTGCGGAGCTCTGGAAACACCATATATTTT
CDR3: CASSQILRSSGNTIYF

J: TRBJ2-5
D: -
size: -
V: TRBV24-1
DNA: TGTGCCACCAGTGACCTTACTTCTGAGACCCAGTACTTC
CDR3: CATSDLTSETQYF

J: TRBJ2-2
D: TRBD1
size: -
V: TRBV6-2/TRBV6-3
DNA: TGTGCCAGCAGTTCAAACAGGGGGCTTTACACCGGGGAGCTGTTTTTT
CDR3: CASSSNRGLYTGELFF

J: TRBJ2-7
D: TRBD1
size: -
V: TRBV6-1
DNA: TGTGCCAGCAGTGAAGCTCAGGGGGCGACCTACGAGCAGTACTTC
CDR3: CASSEAQGATYEQYF

J: TRBJ2-7
D: TRBD2
size: -
V: TRBV10-3
DNA: TGTGCCATCAGTGATTCTAGCGGGAGCTACGAGCAGTACTTC
CDR3: CAISDSSGSYEQYF

J: TRBJ2-1
D: TRBD2
size: -
V: TRBV5-4
DNA: TGTGCCAGCAGATCTAGCGGGAGGGCCGATAATGAGCAGTTCTTC
CDR3: CASRSSGRADNEQFF

J: TRBJ2-3
D: -
size: -
V: TRBV21-1
DNA: TGTGCCAGCAGCAAAATAAACGGTGTGTGCACAGATACGCAGTATTTT
CDR3: CASSKINGVCTDTQYF